The rows below give T cell receptor beta chains drawn from one sample of a study of blood T cell repertoires in COVID-19. Measured with immunoSEQ multiplex PCR; TCRdb has only the in-frame clones, and not every one. Of over 250,000 clones listed, roughly 87% were seen once; the top ten hold about 14%. The sequencing input was peripheral blood. The receptors derive from a human donor in a cohort sampled during active COVID-19. Both conserved end residues are part of each CDR3. Fields, in order: clone size, D gene, J gene, V gene, CDR3 DNA, CDR3 protein. D genes are given only for firm matches. Size is omitted from some rows. Given values are once, few, many or a class for expanded clones.

>NA|TRBD2|TRBJ2-1|TRBV3-1/TRBV3-2
TGTGCCAGCAGCCCTATCGTATCCGGGACTAGCGGGAGGAATGAGCAGTTCTTC
CASSPIVSGTSGRNEQFF
>NA|TRBD1|TRBJ1-6|TRBV18
TGTGCCAGCTCACGGGACAGGGATAATTCACCCCTCCACTTT
CASSRDRDNSPLHF
>once|NA|TRBJ1-6|TRBV5-1
TGCGCCAGCAGCTTGGGGATATCGGGGAATTCACCCCTCCACTTT
CASSLGISGNSPLHF
>NA|NA|TRBJ2-4|TRBV19
TGTGCCAGTTGGTCTAGTCGGCAGGGGAACATTCAGTACTTC
CASWSSRQGNIQYF
>NA|TRBD1|TRBJ2-5|TRBV11-2
TGTGCCAGCAGATTACTGGGGGTACAGGGGACGCGGGAGACCCAGTACTTC
CASRLLGVQGTRETQYF
>NA|NA|TRBJ2-2|TRBV24-1
TGTGCCACCAGTGATCCCACAATAGCCGCGGGCACCGGGGAGCTGTTTTTT
CATSDPTIAAGTGELFF
>NA|NA|TRBJ2-7|TRBV6-2/TRBV6-3
TGTGCCAGCAGTTACCAGGGAAGCTCCTACGAGCAGTACTTC
CASSYQGSSYEQYF
>few|NA|TRBJ2-2|TRBV6-1
TGTGCCAGCAGTGAAACCCTCCTAGCGACCGGGGAGCTGTTTTTT
CASSETLLATGELFF
>NA|TRBD1|TRBJ1-4|TRBV7-2
TGTGCCAGCAGCTTAGCCGGGACAGGGAATGAAAAACTGTTTTTT
CASSLAGTGNEKLFF
>NA|NA|TRBJ2-1|TRBV6-5
TGTGCCAGCAAGGGGACACCGGATCTTGAGCAGTTCTTC
CASKGTPDLEQFF
>NA|TRBD2|TRBJ2-2|TRBV7-2
TGTGCCAGCAGCCCAGCTAGCGGGAACACCGGGGAGCTGTTTTTT
CASSPASGNTGELFF
>NA|TRBD1|TRBJ1-5|TRBV28
TGTGCCAGCAGTTTATCCATGACAGGGCGCAATCAGCCCCAGCATTTT
CASSLSMTGRNQPQHF
>NA|NA|TRBJ2-7|TRBV6-6
TGTGCCAGCAGCAACGGAGGCGGGGCGAAGCCCTACGAGCAGTACTTC
CASSNGGGAKPYEQYF
>NA|NA|TRBJ2-3|TRBV4-3
TGCGCCAGCAGCCAAGCGGTTCCCGGCTCAGGTGATACGCAGTATTTT
CASSQAVPGSGDTQYF
>NA|TRBD2|TRBJ2-3|TRBV29-1
TGCAGCGTGCCAGCGGGATTGTCCACAGATACGCAGTATTTT
CSVPAGLSTDTQYF
>NA|TRBD1|TRBJ2-6|TRBV28
TGTGCCAGCAGTACAGGGGCGGCTGGGGCCAACGTCCTGACTTTC
CASSTGAAGANVLTF
>NA|NA|TRBJ2-7|TRBV7-9
TGTGCCAGCAGCCCATCCTTAGTGCAGTACTTC
CASSPSLVQYF
>NA|NA|TRBJ2-1|TRBV24-1
TGTGCCACCAGTGAGGTACAGACAAAGCAGTTCTTC
CATSEVQTKQFF
>NA|NA|TRBJ2-1|TRBV19
TGTGCCAGTAGTCCTCTAGGGGGCAATGAGCAGTTCTTC
CASSPLGGNEQFF
>NA|TRBD2|TRBJ2-7|TRBV13
TGTGCCAGCAGCTTCGCGGGAGGGCGATACGAGCAGTACTTC
CASSFAGGRYEQYF
>once|TRBD2|TRBJ2-2|TRBV2
TGTGCCAGCAGTGTAAGCGGGAGGGCGAACACCGGGGAGCTGTTTTTT
CASSVSGRANTGELFF
>NA|NA|TRBJ1-2|TRBV3-1/TRBV3-2
TGTGCCAGCAGCCTGAGATCGGGCTACACCTTC
CASSLRSGYTF
>once|NA|TRBJ2-5|TRBV7-2
TGTGCCAGCAGCTTACCCTTTACAGGGCGAGAGACCCAGTACTTC
CASSLPFTGRETQYF
>few|TRBD2|TRBJ2-2|TRBV6-5
TGTGCCAGCACTGGACTAGCCGGCACCGGGGAGCTGTTTTTT
CASTGLAGTGELFF
>few|TRBD1|TRBJ2-1|TRBV5-1
TGCGCCAGCAGCTTGGAAGGACAGGCCTACGGGGAGCAGTTCTTC
CASSLEGQAYGEQFF
>once|NA|TRBJ1-3|TRBV9
TGTGCCAGCAGCGTAGATCCAGGGGTCATCTCTGGAAACACCATATATTTT
CASSVDPGVISGNTIYF
>NA|NA|TRBJ2-1|TRBV3-1/TRBV3-2
TGTGCCAGCAGCCGCGCGGGGAAGCGGGTGCTCTACAATGAGCAGTTCTTC
CASSRAGKRVLYNEQFF
>NA|TRBD2|TRBJ2-3|TRBV3-1/TRBV3-2
TGTGCCAGCAGCAATGCGGGGGGAGGGCCAAGAGATACGCAGTATTTT
CASSNAGGGPRDTQYF
>NA|TRBD1|TRBJ1-5|TRBV28
TGTGCCTCCCAAAGGGGGCGGGGACGGGTGTGGCCCCAGCATTTT
CASQRGRGRVWPQHF
>NA|NA|TRBJ1-3|TRBV10-3
TGTGCCACCGGGGCTCAGGGGCAGGGAAAAACCATATATTTT
CATGAQGQGKTIYF
>NA|NA|TRBJ1-6|TRBV27
TGTGCCAGCAGTTTTTCCCCTCGGTCACCCCTCCACTTT
CASSFSPRSPLHF
>NA|NA|TRBJ2-7|TRBV10-2
TGCGCCAGCAGTGATCCGGGAGAGGGGGCGTGGCAGTACTTC
CASSDPGEGAWQYF
>NA|NA|TRBJ2-6|TRBV14
TGTGCCAGCAGTCCAACGCCGGGGGCTGGGGCCAACGTCCTGACTTTC
CASSPTPGAGANVLTF
>NA|NA|TRBJ2-7|TRBV5-1
TGCGCCAGCAGCTTGTCAGGAAACTACGAGCAGTACTTC
CASSLSGNYEQYF
>NA|TRBD2|TRBJ2-7|TRBV5-1
TGCGCCAGCAGCCCCAATGCAGCGGGGGGCTACGAGCAGTACTTC
CASSPNAAGGYEQYF
>NA|TRBD2|TRBJ2-1|TRBV5-4
TGTGCCAGCAGCGTGGGATCCGGGACTAGCTACAATGAGCAGTTCTTC
CASSVGSGTSYNEQFF
>NA|NA|TRBJ2-7|TRBV12-3/TRBV12-4
TGTGCCAGCAGCTCACTAGCCGCCTACGAGCAGTACTTC
CASSSLAAYEQYF
>NA|NA|TRBJ1-5|TRBV2
TGTGCCAGCAGTGAGGGCTGGGGAGGCCAGCATTTT
CASSEGWGGQHF
>NA|NA|TRBJ1-3|TRBV12-3/TRBV12-4
TGTGCCAGCAGTTTAAATCGGGGAAACACCATATATTTT
CASSLNRGNTIYF
>few|NA|TRBJ2-2|TRBV7-9
TGTGCCAGCAGCCCAGGGACACGGAACACCGGGGAGCTGTTTTTT
CASSPGTRNTGELFF
>NA|NA|TRBJ2-7|TRBV5-6
TGTGCCAGCAGCTTGGGTGGGAGCTCCTACGAGCAGTACTTC
CASSLGGSSYEQYF
>NA|TRBD2|TRBJ2-1|TRBV11-2
TGTGCCAGCACCCGACTAGCGGGTAACAATGAGCAGTTCTTC
CASTRLAGNNEQFF
>NA|TRBD1|TRBJ2-7|TRBV5-5
TGTGCCAGCAGCTGGACCGGGACAGCGTCCTACGAGCAGTACTTC
CASSWTGTASYEQYF
>few|NA|TRBJ2-7|TRBV7-8
TGTGCCAGCAGCCGGGGGACTCCCTACGAGCAGTACTTC
CASSRGTPYEQYF
>NA|TRBD1|TRBJ2-1|TRBV7-6
TGTGCCAGCAGCTTAGGGACGGGGACAGGGCGGAATGAGCAGTTCTTC
CASSLGTGTGRNEQFF